The 20 T cell receptor beta chains in this list originate from one sample, sequenced in a study of ipilimumab plus nivolumab after autologous stem cell transplantation. Method: immunoSEQ multiplex PCR; TCRdb's copy keeps in-frame clones and lacks some. The sample carries some 15,000 clones, approximately 75% recorded once. Material: PBMCs, obtained in a trial of ipilimumab plus nivolumab as post-transplant consolidation. These receptors were obtained from a male donor with primary mediastinal lymphoma.

The rearrangement uses TRBV6-5 and TRBJ2-7; 8 positions match TRBD1. The CDR3 spans 14 residues. The germline V gene has CDR1 MNHEY and CDR2 SVGAGI. V gave up 7 bases and J gave up 0 bases; unmatched junction bases: 5. DNA of the CDR3: TGTGCCAGCATTAGGACAGGGTCCTCCTACGAGCAGTACTTC. This sequence encodes CASIRTGSSYEQYF.

The rearrangement joins TRBV5-1 to TRBJ2-3; no definite D call. The ends were cut back, 0 bases at V and 3 bases at J, with 5 bases in the middle. The CDR3 spans 13 residues. Per germline, CDR1 SGHRS and CDR2 YFSETQ. The CDR3 protein is CASSLDGTDTQYF. The CDR3 nucleotides read TGCGCCAGCAGCTTGGATGGTACAGATACGCAGTATTTT.

Within the sample, this clone is medium-sized (0.01 to 0.1%). The rearrangement uses TRBV30 and TRBJ1-1, with 8 bases matching TRBD1. The trim removed 3 bases at V and 3 bases at J, leaving 15 bases unmatched. The germline V gene has CDR1 GTSNPN and CDR2 SVGIG (reference sequence). This CDR3 spans 17 amino acids. The CDR3 protein is CAWRPRQGAKRDTEAFF. The DNA of the CDR3 is TGTGCCTGGAGACCCCGGCAGGGGGCGAAAAGGGACACTGAAGCTTTCTTT. The full variable domain, completed using reference TRBV30 and TRBJ1-1, is SQTIHQWPATLVQPVGSPLSLECTVEGTSNPNLYWYRQAAGRGLQLLFYSVGIGQISSEVPQNLSASRPQDRQFILSSKKLLLSDSGFYLCAWRPRQGAKRDTEAFFGQGTRLTVV.

In this sample, this clone turned up a few times. This chain links TRBV5-4 with TRBJ1-5; weak D call: TRBD1 (5 bases). CDR1 and CDR2 (germline): SGHNT, YYREEE (reference sequence). V was pared by 5 bases and J by 1 base, with 10 bases between. The CDR3 spans 14 residues. CDR3 nucleotides: TGTGCCAGCAGTCGGGGGGACAGCAATCAGCCCCAGCATTTT. Residues: CASSRGDSNQPQHF.

As DNA, the CDR3 is TGTGCCAGCAGCCTAGCTGGGGAGCAGTACTTC. Encoded protein: CASSLAGEQYF. V gene TRBV6-6 combines with J gene TRBJ2-7; possibly TRBD2 for D (5 bases). V lost 6 bases and J lost 7, with 10 bases in between. Germline CDR1 reads MNHNY; CDR2 reads SVGAGI (reference sequence). The CDR3 is 11 residues long.

This clone was observed a single time. This chain connects TRBV11-3 to TRBJ2-1; 10 bases agree with TRBD2. Germline V gene sequence: CDR1 SGHNT, CDR2 YENEEA. The CDR3 runs to 15 residues. Trimming at V came to 2 bases and at J to 4 bases, leaving 2 bases not matched to a gene. CDR3 protein: CASSLRAGGYNEQFF. In DNA form, the CDR3 reads TGTGCCAGCAGCTTAAGAGCGGGAGGGTACAATGAGCAGTTCTTC.

The chain recombines TRBV29-1 with TRBJ2-7, with 8 nucleotides matching TRBD2. V shed 4 bases and J 3 bases; nucleotides not matched to a gene: 8. Germline-derived CDR1 and CDR2 are SQVTM and ANQGSEA. This CDR3 has 14 residues. CDR3 sequence: CSVVEDTSGYEQYF. As DNA, the CDR3 is TGCAGCGTTGTTGAAGATACTAGCGGCTACGAGCAGTACTTC.

The gene calls are TRBV11-2 and TRBJ2-3, with TRBD1 matching 7 bases. Germline V CDR1 and CDR2: SGHAT, FQNNGV. This CDR3 has 15 amino acids. V trimming: 6 bases; J trimming: 4 bases; junction bases outside the gene matches: 10. CDR3 in amino acids: CASSQTGVHADTQYF. The DNA for the CDR3 is TGTGCCAGCAGTCAAACAGGGGTTCACGCAGATACGCAGTATTTT.

The chain employs TRBV9 and TRBJ2-3; no clear D. Trimming stripped 0 bases from V and 6 bases from J, with 14 bases between. Germline CDR1 and CDR2: SGDLS and YYNGEE. The CDR3 is 15 amino acids. CDR3 bases: TGTGCCAGCAGCGTAGTAGGAATAGCCGCGGATACGCAGTATTTT. Translating gives CASSVVGIAADTQYF. Based on the CDR3 plus reference TRBV9 and TRBJ2-3, the full variable domain is DSGVTQTPKHLITATGQRVTLRCSPRSGDLSVYWYQQSLDQGLQFLIQYYNGEERAKGNILERFSAQQFPDLHSELNLSSLELGDSALYFCASSVVGIAADTQYFGPGTRLTVL.

V usage is TRBV2 and J usage is TRBJ2-5, with 8 bases lining up with TRBD2. Per germline, CDR1 SNHLY and CDR2 FYNNEI. Trimming at V came to 3 bases and at J to 4 bases, leaving 13 bases not matched to a gene. The CDR3 has 17 residues. The CDR3 region is CASSESRAGVRGETQYF. The CDR3 nucleotides read TGTGCCAGCAGTGAGTCTCGAGCGGGAGTTCGGGGAGAGACCCAGTACTTC.

The J gene is TRBJ2-3, the V gene TRBV4-2, with 7 nucleotides matching TRBD2. V lost 2 bases, J lost 4 bases, and 9 bases stayed unmatched. The CDR3 loop spans 16 amino acids. Germline lookup yields CDR1 LGHNA and CDR2 YNFKEQ. CDR3 coding DNA: TGTGCCAGCAGCCAACCAGGCGGCGGGAGATCAGATACGCAGTATTTT. Protein sequence: CASSQPGGGRSDTQYF.

V gene TRBV6-1 combines with J gene TRBJ2-3, with D possibly being TRBD1 or TRBD2 (5 bases each). Per the germline V gene, CDR1 is MNHNS and CDR2 is SASEGT. Between the trimmed V and J ends, which lost 8 bases and 2 bases, there was a span of 14 bases. The CDR3 spans 14 residues. CDR3 loop: CASLRGYHTDTQYF. CDR3 in DNA: TGTGCCAGCCTCCGGGGCTATCACACAGATACGCAGTATTTT.

CDR3 in DNA: TGCAGCGCAAGCCAAGCGGGACAGGGGCGGGAGACCCAGTACTTC. This translates into CSASQAGQGRETQYF. The chain links TRBV29-1 to TRBJ2-5; 10 nucleotides line up with TRBD1. Germline CDR1 and CDR2: SQVTM and ANQGSEA. The ends lost 7 bases at V and 5 bases at J; junction bases unmatched: 13. CDR3 size: 15 residues. The full variable domain, rest sourced from reference TRBV29-1 and TRBJ2-5, is SAVISQKPSRDICQRGTSLTIQCQVDSQVTMMFWYRQQPGQSLTLIATANQGSEATYESGFVIDKFPISRPNLTFSTLTVSNMSPEDSSIYLCSASQAGQGRETQYFGPGTRLLVL.

The chain carries TRBV6-6 and TRBJ1-5; weak D call: TRBD1 (6 bases). The CDR3 spans 15 residues. V dropped 3 bases and J dropped 2 bases, with 11 bases sitting between them. Germline V CDR1 and CDR2: MNHNY, SVGAGI (reference sequence). The DNA for the CDR3 is TGTGCCAGCAGTTATAGGGGGGCTGGCAATCAGCCCCAGCATTTT. It translates to CASSYRGAGNQPQHF.

V and J are TRBV7-2 and TRBJ2-7; D not resolved. Trimming shortened V by 3 bases and J by 1 base, and 10 bases separated the two germline ends. The CDR3 sequence is 14 residues long. CDR1 and CDR2 (germline): SGHTA, FQGNSA. CDR3 DNA sequence: TGTGCCAGCAGCTTTTTCCCTAGGTCCTACGAGCAGTACTTC. It translates to CASSFFPRSYEQYF.

The rearrangement uses TRBV5-5 and TRBJ2-5; D is perhaps TRBD2 (5 bases). The germline CDR1 and CDR2 sequences are SGHKS and YYEKEE (reference sequence). The V and J ends lost 2 bases and 1 base respectively, with 12 bases between them. The CDR3 is made up of 15 amino acids. The DNA of the CDR3 is TGTGCCAGCAGCTTTGGAGAGGGCCGCCAAGAGACCCAGTACTTC. Amino acids: CASSFGEGRQETQYF.

The chain couples TRBV2 to TRBJ1-6, with TRBD1 matching over 12 bases. The CDR3 is 18 amino acids. Germline V CDR1 and CDR2: SNHLY, FYNNEI. V was pared by 2 bases and J by 5 bases, with 7 bases of the junction left unmatched. CDR3 loop: CASSERGTGGFHNSPLHF. The CDR3 region has the DNA TGTGCCAGCAGTGAAAGAGGGACAGGGGGCTTCCATAATTCACCCCTCCACTTT.

The chain uses TRBV5-1 and TRBJ1-2; unclear D gene. This CDR3 spans 13 amino acids. CDR1 is SGHRS and CDR2 is YFSETQ in the germline V gene. The V gene lost 3 bases and the J gene lost 13 bases, with 19 bases spanning the gap. CDR3 protein: CASSSPPVPVSTF. The CDR3 region has the DNA TGCGCCAGCAGCTCGCCCCCCGTGCCAGTCTCCACCTTC.

This chain joins TRBV5-1 and TRBJ2-3, with a tentative D call TRBD1 (5 bases). Germline assignment: CDR1 SGHRS and CDR2 YFSETQ. Trimming pared 4 bases from V and 4 bases from J, leaving 16 bases between. The CDR3 runs 15 residues. The CDR3 DNA follows: TGCGCCAGCAGCCCCACCCAGGGAAACGCAGATACGCAGTATTTT. Translated, it gives CASSPTQGNADTQYF.

The chain carries TRBV7-3 and TRBJ2-1; 9 nucleotides agree with TRBD1. Per germline, CDR1 SGHTA and CDR2 FQGTGA. V was clipped by 5 bases and J by 3 bases; unmatched bases: 5. This CDR3 has 15 residues. The CDR3 spells CASSLGQGYYNEQFF. Written as DNA, the CDR3 is TGTGCCAGCAGCCTGGGACAGGGATACTACAATGAGCAGTTCTTC.